A selection of T cell receptor beta chains follows, all from one sample in a study of regulatory T cells in long-lasting Graves disease. TCRdb recomputed calls from the multiplex PCR reads with MiXCR, one row per CDR3 protein. The sample lists approximately 540,000 distinct CDR3 sequences; around 12% were seen once. This sample was also put to use in a study of T cells in Graves' hyperthyroidism and ophthalmopathy.

The sequencing used peripheral blood mononuclear cells (PBMCs), collected at new diagnosis, from a patient treated with antithyroid drugs. Source of these receptors: a woman younger than 45 with Graves disease. Each CDR3 is given with its conserved first and last residue. Fields, in order: V gene, J gene, D gene, clone size, CDR3 protein, CDR3 DNA. A D gene is named only where the DNA matches it firmly. Not every row has a clone size; where given, it reads once, few, many or a size class.

>TRBV2|TRBJ1-4|TRBD1|many
CASDRDEKLFF
TGTGCCAGCGACAGGGATGAAAAACTGTTTTTT
>TRBV19|TRBJ1-2|NA|many
CASSIPQAVYGYTF
TGTGCCAGTAGTATACCACAGGCGGTCTATGGCTACACCTTC
>TRBV7-2|TRBJ1-5|NA|many
CASSFSGQPQHF
TGTGCCAGCAGCTTCTCTGGGCAGCCCCAGCATTTT
>TRBV7-9|TRBJ2-5|TRBD1|many
CASSLVPRTGQETQYF
TGTGCCAGCAGCTTAGTGCCTAGGACAGGCCAAGAGACCCAGTACTTC
>TRBV14|TRBJ2-1|NA|many
CASSQDSRTSWGYNEQFF
TGTGCCAGCAGCCAAGACTCAAGGACCTCCTGGGGTTACAATGAGCAGTTCTTC
>TRBV2|TRBJ2-1|NA|many
CASSYDRYNEQFF
TGTGCCAGCAGTTATGACAGATACAATGAGCAGTTCTTC
>TRBV29-1|TRBJ2-1|TRBD2|NA
CSVTPGLVYNEQFF
TGCAGCGTGACACCGGGACTAGTATACAATGAGCAGTTCTTC
>TRBV12-3/TRBV12-4|TRBJ2-1|NA|NA
CASSSWTVNEQFF
TGTGCCAGCAGTTCCTGGACAGTCAATGAGCAGTTCTTC
>TRBV7-2|TRBJ2-3|TRBD2|many
CASSPRLAGADTQYF
TGTGCCAGCAGCCCGAGACTAGCGGGAGCCGATACGCAGTATTTT
>TRBV15|TRBJ2-3|TRBD2|few
CATSRALAGARDTQYF
TGTGCCACCAGCAGAGCTCTAGCGGGAGCCAGGGATACGCAGTATTTT
>TRBV24-1|TRBJ2-1|TRBD1|many
CATSDTDRGSLNEQFF
TGTGCCACCAGTGATACTGACAGGGGGTCCCTCAATGAGCAGTTCTTC
>TRBV4-1|TRBJ2-7|TRBD1|many
CASSSKPGQGTEQYF
TGCGCCAGCAGCTCAAAGCCGGGACAGGGTACCGAGCAGTACTTC
>TRBV7-9|TRBJ2-1|NA|many
CASRSVPSYNEQFF
TGTGCCAGCAGAAGCGTACCCTCCTACAATGAGCAGTTCTTC
>TRBV18|TRBJ2-7|TRBD2|many
CASSPPGLAGPGYEQYF
TGTGCCAGCTCACCACCGGGGCTAGCGGGGCCGGGCTACGAGCAGTACTTC
>TRBV20-1|TRBJ2-1|TRBD1|NA
CSAGSPWGQNYNEQFF
TGCAGTGCTGGGTCCCCGTGGGGACAGAACTACAATGAGCAGTTCTTC
>TRBV5-4|TRBJ1-6|NA|many
CASRNDRNSPLHF
TGTGCCAGCAGGAATGACCGTAATTCACCCCTCCACTTT
>TRBV6-1|TRBJ2-7|NA|few
CASSDHFNLYEQYF
TGTGCCAGCAGTGATCATTTTAACCTCTACGAGCAGTACTTC
>TRBV4-3|TRBJ2-1|NA|few
CASSQEPPGTPYNEQFF
TGCGCCAGCAGCCAAGAACCACCAGGCACCCCCTACAATGAGCAGTTCTTC
>TRBV7-9|TRBJ2-1|NA|NA
CASSLDPSGIYNEQFF
TGTGCCAGCAGCTTAGATCCCAGCGGCATCTACAATGAGCAGTTCTTC
>TRBV7-8|TRBJ1-1|NA|many
CASSLNFGAMNTEAFF
TGTGCCAGCAGCTTGAATTTCGGGGCCATGAACACTGAAGCTTTCTTT
>TRBV5-6|TRBJ2-1|NA|many
CASSLKVSGGVNGEQFF
TGTGCCAGCAGCTTGAAAGTATCAGGTGGGGTGAATGGTGAGCAGTTCTTC
>TRBV30|TRBJ2-1|NA|many
CAWSVQGFEQFF
TGTGCCTGGAGTGTGCAGGGGTTCGAGCAGTTCTTC
>TRBV27|TRBJ2-7|NA|NA
CASSLSGGAGEQYF
TGTGCCAGCAGTTTATCGGGCGGGGCTGGCGAGCAGTACTTC
>TRBV11-2|TRBJ2-3|NA|NA
CASSSPQYTDTQYF
TGTGCCAGCAGCTCGCCACAGTACACAGATACGCAGTATTTT
>TRBV20-1|TRBJ2-1|TRBD2|many
CSARGLAGRGNEQFF
TGCAGTGCTAGAGGGCTAGCGGGACGGGGGAATGAGCAGTTCTTC
>TRBV7-9|TRBJ2-1|NA|many
CASSFRPFSGQLSYNEQFF
TGTGCCAGCAGCTTCCGCCCATTCTCAGGACAACTTTCCTACAATGAGCAGTTCTTC
>TRBV7-9|TRBJ2-7|NA|many
CASSGSNSLAREQYF
TGTGCCAGCAGCGGATCTAACAGCCTAGCCCGCGAGCAGTACTTC
>TRBV6-1|TRBJ1-2|TRBD1|few
CASRRLQGGGGYTF
TGTGCCAGTCGGAGACTCCAGGGGGGAGGTGGCTACACCTTC
>TRBV4-1|TRBJ1-1|NA|NA
CASSPTQGGGTEAFF
TGCGCCAGCAGCCCGACACAGGGTGGTGGCACTGAAGCTTTCTTT
>TRBV24-1|TRBJ2-5|TRBD2|few
CATSDATSGRVVGETQYF
TGTGCCACCAGTGACGCGACTAGCGGGAGGGTAGTGGGGGAGACCCAGTACTTC
>TRBV3-1|TRBJ2-2|NA|few
CASSHWDPPGDGELFF
TGTGCCAGCAGCCACTGGGACCCCCCGGGTGACGGGGAGCTGTTTTTT
>TRBV9|TRBJ2-3|NA|NA
CASSVVAGLGYTQYF
TGTGCCAGCAGCGTAGTTGCCGGCTTGGGATATACGCAGTATTTT
>TRBV4-3|TRBJ2-7|TRBD2|many
CASSQGLAGGSYEQYF
TGCGCCAGCAGCCAAGGACTAGCGGGAGGTTCATACGAGCAGTACTTC
>TRBV5-1|TRBJ1-2|NA|few
CASSLGGEIYGYTF
TGCGCCAGCAGCCTAGGAGGGGAGATCTATGGCTACACCTTC
>TRBV28|TRBJ2-1|TRBD2|few
CASRTGEGGRAMNEQFF
TGTGCCAGCCGCACCGGGGAGGGCGGGAGGGCCATGAATGAGCAGTTCTTC
>TRBV7-2|TRBJ2-2|TRBD2|many
CASSRRAGGPGELFF
TGTGCCAGCAGCCGTCGAGCGGGAGGGCCCGGGGAGCTGTTTTTT
>TRBV6-1|TRBJ2-1|NA|NA
CASTSRLRGQFF
TGTGCCAGCACCTCAAGACTCCGTGGGCAGTTCTTC
>TRBV19|TRBJ1-2|NA|NA
CASSIDLGSLGYGYTF
TGTGCCAGTAGTATAGATCTCGGCAGTTTAGGCTATGGCTACACCTTC
>TRBV5-5|TRBJ2-1|TRBD1|many
CASSFTGQGYNEQFF
TGTGCCAGCAGCTTTACGGGACAGGGATACAATGAGCAGTTCTTC
>TRBV5-1|TRBJ1-6|NA|many
CASSPGVGSSSPLHF
TGCGCCAGCAGCCCAGGGGTAGGGTCCAGTTCACCCCTCCACTTT
>TRBV20-1|TRBJ2-1|NA|many
CSARLSWNNEQFF
TGCAGTGCTAGGCTGTCCTGGAACAATGAGCAGTTCTTC
>TRBV4-3|TRBJ2-1|TRBD2|NA
CASSRGLAGQETQFF
TGCGCCAGCAGCAGGGGACTAGCGGGACAAGAGACCCAGTTCTTC
>TRBV7-2|TRBJ2-3|TRBD2|few
CASSLTSGAADTQYF
TGTGCCAGCAGCTTAACTAGCGGGGCCGCGGATACGCAGTATTTT
>TRBV19|TRBJ2-3|NA|NA
CASKNRAYGPEDTQYF
TGTGCCAGTAAAAACCGGGCCTACGGCCCAGAGGATACGCAGTATTTT
>TRBV27|TRBJ1-1|NA|many
CASGPPREGEAFF
TGTGCCAGCGGACCTCCTCGGGAGGGTGAAGCTTTCTTT
>TRBV20-1|TRBJ2-5|NA|many
CSAMSSPGVETQYF
TGCAGTGCTATGTCCTCTCCTGGGGTAGAGACCCAGTACTTC
>TRBV27|TRBJ1-5|NA|many
CASSSVNQPQHF
TGTGCCAGCAGTTCGGTCAATCAGCCCCAGCATTTT
>TRBV30|TRBJ1-2|NA|many
CAWSGAGRRVFGYTF
TGTGCCTGGAGTGGGGCAGGGCGTCGGGTCTTTGGCTACACCTTC